This T cell receptor (beta chain) appears in the sequencing data of a study of beta chain features in type 1 diabetes. Study context: Sorted cells examined across all samples numbered 85 million to 130 million. Study-wide points: VDJ junctions from type 1 diabetes patients carried fewer insertions and larger deletions.

This clone was recorded a few times. Its antigen is not identified. The CDR3 is 15 residues long. Germline CDR1 reads SGHVS; CDR2 reads FQNEAQ. The junction had 7 bases not matched to a gene; V was cut back by 5 bases and J by 2 bases. Of the isolated RNA, all was reverse transcribed, and so the sequenced material was expressed TCRB transcripts. TCRdb's table, derived via immunoSEQ multiplex PCR, lists solely in-frame clones and lacks some. The table includes hundreds of thousands of clones, 15% detected once. J is TRBJ2-3 and V is TRBV7-8, with 7 nucleotides matching TRBD1. The sequence came from a young man in good health. The sample comprised naive CD4+ T cells from blood. The CDR3 loop reads CASSPRDSHTDTQYF. DNA for the CDR3: TGTGCCAGCAGCCCACGGGACAGCCACACAGATACGCAGTATTTT.